Listed below are T cell receptor beta chains from one sample, sequenced in a study of cytomegalovirus exposure and HLA in healthy donors. TCRdb keeps only in-frame clones here, not all; method: immunoSEQ multiplex PCR. The sample includes 110,000 to 150,000 clones, roughly 82% seen only once; the top ten take 3% to 3.5%. Source material: PBMCs. These receptors were taken from a male donor in good health and CMV-seronegative. CDR3s include the opening cysteine and the closing phenylalanine or tryptophan. The order of the fields is V gene, D gene, clone size, CDR3 length, J gene, CDR3 DNA, CDR3 protein. The D gene is left open where the match is weak. Some rows have no size entry. The others give once, few or many, or a class for an expanded clone.

v_call: TRBV11-2; d_call: TRBD2; clone_size: few; cdr3_length: 16; j_call: TRBJ2-5; cdr3_nt: TGTGCCAGCAGCCCACAGGGACTAGCGGGGACAGAGACCCAGTACTTC; cdr3_aa: CASSPQGLAGTETQYF
v_call: TRBV7-8; d_call: .; clone_size: once; cdr3_length: 13; j_call: TRBJ2-1; cdr3_nt: TGTGCCAGCAGCTTTCTACTGCGCAATGAGCAGTTCTTC; cdr3_aa: CASSFLLRNEQFF
v_call: TRBV5-1; d_call: .; clone_size: once; cdr3_length: 13; j_call: TRBJ1-1; cdr3_nt: TGCGCCAGCAGCTTGGCCCCAGACACTGAAGCTTTCTTT; cdr3_aa: CASSLAPDTEAFF
v_call: TRBV10-3; d_call: TRBD2; clone_size: .; cdr3_length: 15; j_call: TRBJ2-3; cdr3_nt: TGTGCCATCAGTTCAGGGACTAGCATCACAGATACGCAGTATTTT; cdr3_aa: CAISSGTSITDTQYF
v_call: TRBV7-8; d_call: .; clone_size: .; cdr3_length: 11; j_call: TRBJ2-7; cdr3_nt: TGTGCCAGCAGCTCAGTATACGAGCAGTACTTC; cdr3_aa: CASSSVYEQYF
v_call: TRBV9; d_call: .; clone_size: .; cdr3_length: 17; j_call: TRBJ2-3; cdr3_nt: TGTGCCAGCAGCGGAAACAACATGGGGACTGTCACAGATACGCAGTATTTT; cdr3_aa: CASSGNNMGTVTDTQYF
v_call: TRBV11-3; d_call: TRBD2; clone_size: .; cdr3_length: 16; j_call: TRBJ2-1; cdr3_nt: TGTGCCAGCAGCCAGAGACTAGCGGGGGACTACAATGAGCAGTTCTTC; cdr3_aa: CASSQRLAGDYNEQFF
v_call: TRBV19; d_call: TRBD1; clone_size: once; cdr3_length: 16; j_call: TRBJ2-7; cdr3_nt: TGTGCCAGTAGTAAGGGGACAGGGGGTCGGACGGACGAGCAGTACTTC; cdr3_aa: CASSKGTGGRTDEQYF
v_call: TRBV6-6; d_call: .; clone_size: once; cdr3_length: 14; j_call: TRBJ1-4; cdr3_nt: TGTGCCAGCAGTAACTGGGGCGCGAGGGAAAAACTGTTTTTT; cdr3_aa: CASSNWGAREKLFF
v_call: TRBV7-2; d_call: TRBD1; clone_size: few; cdr3_length: 14; j_call: TRBJ1-1; cdr3_nt: TGTGCCAGCAGCTCGACAGGGAGGTTCACTGAAGCTTTCTTT; cdr3_aa: CASSSTGRFTEAFF